Following are 5 T cell receptor beta chains from one sample sequenced in a study of regulatory T cells in long-lasting Graves disease. CDR3-region Arm-PCR and iRepertoire HTBI primers produced the TCR beta libraries. In TCRdb, the multiplex PCR reads were re-called with MiXCR into one record per CDR3 protein. The sample has around 500,000 distinct CDR3 sequences; approximately 13% are singletons. As to time point: newly diagnosed GD, antithyroid drugs for less than 3 months. The TCR library used RNA extracted from PBMCs. These records were also assigned to another study, of T cells in Graves' hyperthyroidism and ophthalmopathy.

The sequencing here drew on peripheral blood mononuclear cells (PBMCs), taken at new diagnosis, from a patient treated with antithyroid drugs. The receptors stem from a man aged 25-40 years with Graves disease.

This clonotype showed up many times. The gene calls are TRBV29-1 and TRBJ2-5; no reliable D call. Germline lookup yields CDR1 SQVTM and CDR2 ANQGSEA. V was trimmed by 7 bases and J by 1 base, leaving 13 bases between them. The CDR3 is made up of 13 amino acids. CDR3 sequence (DNA): TGCAGCGCCCTAAGGGAAGCCCAAGAGACCCAGTACTTC. Translation: CSALREAQETQYF. The variable domain in full, with the rest retrieved from reference TRBV29-1 and TRBJ2-5, is SAVISQKPSRDICQRGTSLTIQCQVDSQVTMMFWYRQQPGQSLTLIATANQGSEATYESGFVIDKFPISRPNLTFSTLTVSNMSPEDSSIYLCSALREAQETQYFGPGTRLLVL.

A word on this clonotype: This likely traces to a read error, being one base from a far larger clone. This chain connects TRBV5-1 to TRBJ1-2; D remains ambiguous. Per the germline V gene, CDR1 is SGHRS and CDR2 is YFSETQ. This CDR3 region has 12 residues. Here the CDR3 reads CASSPEGYGHTF. The CDR3 DNA sequence: TGCGCCAGCAGCCCAGAGGGATATGGCCACACCTTC.

This clonotype has ten or more counts. The chain links TRBV2 to TRBJ2-7; D perhaps matches TRBD1 (6 bases). This CDR3 has 15 amino acids. In germline, CDR1 is SNHLY, CDR2 FYNNEI. Trimming cost V 4 bases and J 4 bases, with 17 bases left between them. The DNA of the CDR3 is TGTGCCAGCAGTGCATCACAGGGTAGCATGTACGAGCAGTACTTC. It yields the protein CASSASQGSMYEQYF.

This clonotype was detected only a few times. The chain recombines TRBV30 with TRBJ2-2, with TRBD2 matching 9 bases. The CDR3 consists of 14 residues. The germline CDR1 and CDR2 sequences are GTSNPN and SVGIG (reference sequence). With V trimmed by 6 bases and J by 5 bases, 7 bases remained unmatched. The CDR3 region is CACNTAGGTGELFF. As DNA, the CDR3 is TGTGCCTGTAATACAGCGGGAGGAACCGGGGAGCTGTTTTTT.

Worth noting for this clonotype: This is likely a read error, given that the CDR3 carries no conserved phenylalanine or tryptophan at its end. The rearrangement joins TRBV7-2 to TRBJ1-2, with D unresolved. Germline values: CDR1 SGHTA, CDR2 FQGNSA. CDR3 length: 15 residues. The V gene lost 4 bases and the J gene lost 5 bases, with 17 bases spanning the gap. As DNA, the CDR3 is TGTGCCAGCAGCTCGCGACAAACAATAGGGTATGGCTACACCCTC. Its protein is CASSSRQTIGYGYTL.